This record covers a single T cell receptor beta chain. CDR1 and CDR2 from the germline V gene are SEHNR and FQNEAQ (reference sequence). The CDR3 is 18 residues long. Trimming at V came to 5 bases and at J to 3 bases, leaving 16 bases not matched to a gene. The study drew donors from healthy Caucasian individuals in Russia aged roughly 6 to 90. The authors isolated at least 6.5 million PBMCs per sample. It was with a sample-barcoded 5' primer and a J-beta primer mix that a second PCR of roughly 6 to 12 cycles was run. TCRdb ran MiXCR on the 5' RACE reads and lists one entry per CDR3 protein. This sample has 1.5 million to 2 million distinct CDR3 sequences, with about 50% found just once. This specimen belongs to a study of blood T cells in healthy people across ages.

Sequenced sample: blood. The receptor was derived from a woman aged 35 to 49 in good health. The chain recombines TRBV7-9 with TRBJ2-5; 9 nucleotides line up with TRBD2. CDR3 loop: CASSPLSPGTSKKETQYF. The CDR3 DNA reads as TGTGCCAGCAGCCCCTTATCCCCCGGGACTAGCAAAAAAGAGACCCAGTACTTC.